This T cell receptor (beta chain) was documented in a study of tumor-infiltrating lymphocytes in primary liver carcinoma. At the level of the study: The study included patients who were men and women aged 30 to 69 years. Study-wide findings and caveats: All five tumor regions shared only about 7.5-24% of top clones. Paired tumor-adjacent and tumor-blood samples overlapped less than tumor region pairs did.

Investigators took RNA and DNA out together from 20-30 mg of unsorted bulk tissue. Comment on this clonotype: The antigen is undetermined. A junction boundary mismatches the germline segment, possibly from a read error.

The template, about 550 ng total RNA, yielded TCR beta cDNA made with a constant-region primer. Slightly modified ARM-PCR with three nested multiplex PCR rounds yielded TCR beta libraries. From the multiplex PCR reads, TCRdb called clonotypes with MiXCR, one entry per CDR3 protein. The data hold more than 100,000 distinct CDR3 sequences, with 55% to 65% observed a single time. Sequencing was done on a sample of liver tumor tissue from sampling region 1. The sample's subset: tumor region T1, superior pole. This receptor was taken from a woman between 55 and 75 years old with primary liver carcinoma and hepatitis B virus infection.

This CDR3 reads CVSSQGAGVNYNKQFF. The CDR3 DNA follows: TGCGTCAGCAGCCAAGGAGCGGGAGTAAACTACAATAAGCAGTTCTTC. The rearrangement joins TRBV4-1 to TRBJ2-1, with 8 bases matching TRBD2. Germline CDR1 is MGHRA and CDR2 is YSYEKL. The CDR3 loop spans 16 amino acids.